This T cell receptor beta chain was recorded in a study of blood T cell repertoires in COVID-19. In the study overall: Spain, Italy and the United States supplied samples that represented acute and convalescent COVID-19. The analysed material was cDNA or gDNA that came from T cells, B-cell-depleted T cells, or PBMCs.

The CDR3 runs to 14 residues. Germline loops: CDR1 LGHNA, CDR2 YSLEER. The J segment lost 4 bases and the V segment lost 4 bases, leaving 4 bases of the junction unmatched. In the study's own analysis: Amplification of reference gene primers was used by the study to estimate nucleated cell counts. Generated by immunoSEQ multiplex PCR, the TCRdb table keeps only in-frame clones and is missing some. V and J calls and clone size come straight from that table; D and trimming were deduced from the DNA. The sample includes 75,000 to 80,000 clones, around 90% of them seen just once. Sequenced input: peripheral blood. The origin of this receptor is a human donor in a cohort sampled during active COVID-19. This sequence joins TRBV4-3 and TRBJ2-7, with 10 bases matching TRBD1. The CDR3 nucleotides are TGCGCCAGCAGCCTGGGACAGGGGAGGTACGAGCAGTACTTC. It specifies CASSLGQGRYEQYF.